Presented here are 7 T cell receptor beta chains from one specimen sequenced in a study of shared T cell receptors in the human thymus. Libraries were prepared by immunoSEQ multiplex PCR; TCRdb keeps only in-frame clonotypes and omits some of them. This repertoire shows 500,000 to 850,000 clones, over 75% found once; its top ten account for about 0.0094%. The same sample was also used in a study of human thymus T cells.

Sequencing was done on a sample of thymocytes. The receptors here all came from a boy in the first two years of life with a congenital heart defect.

This sequence joins TRBV2 and TRBJ2-7; 9 bases match TRBD2. Trimming took 6 bases from V and 4 from J; bases not matched to a gene: 4. This CDR3 is built from 13 residues. Per the germline V gene, CDR1 is SNHLY and CDR2 is FYNNEI. The CDR3 region is CASRGAGGYEQYF. Here the CDR3 DNA reads TGTGCCAGCAGGGGCGCGGGAGGGTACGAGCAGTACTTC. Filled out from reference TRBV2 and TRBJ2-7, the complete variable domain reads EPEVTQTPSHQVTQMGQEVILRCVPISNHLYFYWYRQILGQKVEFLVSFYNNEISEKSEIFDDQFSVERPDGSNFTLKIRSTKLEDSAMYFCASRGAGGYEQYFGPGTRLTVT.

The chain combines TRBV5-5 with TRBJ2-7; 7 bases fit TRBD1. With 6 bases clipped from V and 7 bases from J, the junction kept 13 bases outside the gene matches. Looked up from germline, CDR1 is SGHKS and CDR2 is YYEKEE (reference sequence). The CDR3 is made up of 14 amino acids. The CDR3 DNA is TGTGCCAGCATCCCGGCGCCGACAGGGCAGGAGCAGTACTTC. As protein: CASIPAPTGQEQYF.

V usage is TRBV15 and J usage is TRBJ1-5; 10 bases match TRBD1. This CDR3 region has 15 residues. V trimming: 1 base; J trimming: 6 bases; junction bases outside the gene matches: 3. Germline V gives CDR1 LNHNV, CDR2 YYDKDF (reference sequence). The CDR3: CATSRARQGAQPQHF. In nucleotides, the CDR3 is TGTGCCACCAGCAGAGCCCGACAGGGGGCTCAGCCCCAGCATTTT.

The chain recombines TRBV14 with TRBJ2-2; the match to TRBD2 covers 13 bases. The germline CDR1 and CDR2 sequences are SGHDN and FVKESK. Germline trimming cut 4 bases from V and 0 bases from J; bases unmatched to any gene: 8. The CDR3 covers 19 residues. CDR3 sequence: CASSRVGLAGRPNTGELFF. CDR3 DNA sequence: TGTGCCAGCAGCCGGGTGGGACTAGCGGGACGTCCGAACACCGGGGAGCTGTTTTTT.

This chain joins TRBV27 and TRBJ2-3; 10 bases match TRBD2. V dropped 2 bases and J dropped 0; count of bases not matched to a gene: 14. Germline assignment: CDR1 MNHEY and CDR2 SMNVEV (reference sequence). The CDR3 length is 20 residues. The CDR3 region has the DNA TGTGCCAGCAGTTTAAAGGTCGGAGGACTAGCGGACTTTAGCACAGATACGCAGTATTTT. Its protein product is CASSLKVGGLADFSTDTQYF.

The J gene is TRBJ1-1, the V gene TRBV28; 12 bases fit TRBD1. The V gene's germline CDR1 is MDHEN and CDR2 SYDVKM. V was pared by 5 bases and J by 1 base, with 5 bases of the junction left unmatched. This CDR3 contains 16 residues. The DNA for the CDR3 is TGTGCCAGCAGTGGGACAGGGGGCATGCGGAACACTGAAGCTTTCTTT. It specifies CASSGTGGMRNTEAFF.

This clone occurred a few times. This chain links TRBV14 with TRBJ2-5; D is uncertain. Trimming left V 1 base short and J 5 bases short, with 5 bases between. From germline, CDR1 is SGHDN and CDR2 FVKESK. The CDR3 is 12 residues long. CDR3 region: CASSQVRETQYF. The CDR3 nucleotides are TGTGCCAGCAGCCAAGTACGGGAGACCCAGTACTTC.